Presented here are 15 T cell receptor beta chains from one specimen sequenced in a study of blood T cells in healthy people across ages. Combining a sample-barcoded 5' primer with a J-beta primer mix, a second PCR ran for about 6 to 12 cycles. TCRdb re-called the 5' RACE reads with MiXCR, one entry per CDR3 protein. The table includes 790,000 or so distinct CDR3 sequences, roughly 50% detected once. Sequencing was done on a sample of blood. These receptors originate from a man in his forties in good health.

The V call is TRBV28, the J call TRBJ2-7; D ambiguous. Germline CDR1 MDHEN, CDR2 SYDVKM. The CDR3 has 12 amino acids. V dropped 3 bases and J dropped 12 bases, with 15 bases sitting between them. CDR3 DNA sequence: TGTGCCAGCAGTTTGGGCCCATCCACGTTGTACTTC. It specifies CASSLGPSTLYF.

The V gene is TRBV13, the J gene TRBJ2-1; possibly TRBD2 for D (5 bases). This CDR3 is built from 15 residues. Germline CDR1 is PRHDT and CDR2 is FYEKMQ (reference sequence). Deletions cut 2 bases from V and 4 bases from J, with 12 bases between. The CDR3 loop is CASSLNRGGYNEQFF. The CDR3 bases are TGTGCCAGCAGCTTAAACCGGGGTGGATACAATGAGCAGTTCTTC.

This clonotype came up many times. J is TRBJ2-4 and V is TRBV12-3 or TRBV12-4; D might be TRBD1 (6 bases). Trimming left V 6 bases short and J 10 bases short, with 13 bases between. The CDR3 has 12 residues. The chain's CDR3 is CASRIAQGIQYF. For the CDR3, the DNA is TGTGCCAGCAGAATCGCACAGGGAATTCAGTACTTC.

The V call is TRBV14, the J call TRBJ2-1; no firm D call. There are 11 residues in the CDR3. V was shortened by 0 bases and J by 9 bases, with 3 bases between the two germline ends. CDR1 is SGHDN and CDR2 is FVKESK in the germline V gene. CDR3 nucleotide sequence: TGTGCCAGCAGCCAAGAATTTGAGCAGTTCTTC. It specifies CASSQEFEQFF.

This chain joins TRBV5-1 and TRBJ2-2, with a possible D match to TRBD1 (6 bases). Germline V gives CDR1 SGHRS, CDR2 YFSETQ. The V end lost 6 bases, the J end lost 4 bases, and 22 bases lay between the germline ends. The CDR3 loop spans 17 amino acids. The CDR3 region is CASTSAGAGVATGELFF. The CDR3 region has the DNA TGCGCCAGCACTTCTGCCGGGGCAGGGGTGGCCACCGGGGAGCTGTTTTTT. Full variable domain (missing parts from reference TRBV5-1 and TRBJ2-2): KAGVTQTPRYLIKTRGQQVTLSCSPISGHRSVSWYQQTPGQGLQFLFEYFSETQRNKGNFPGRFSGRQFSNSRSEMNVSTLELGDSALYLCASTSAGAGVATGELFFGEGSRLTVL.

V usage is TRBV6-1 and J usage is TRBJ2-4; D is undetermined. The last part of the DNA fits TRBJ2-7 better; the J call may be wrong. The CDR3 sequence is 13 residues long. Germline CDR1 and CDR2: MNHNS and SASEGT. In DNA form, the CDR3 reads TGTGCCAGCAGTGAATCATCCGTCTACGAGCAGTACTTC. Translation gives CASSESSVYEQYF.

Only a few counts were recorded for this clonotype. The J gene is TRBJ2-1, the V gene TRBV29-1; D may be TRBD1 (5 bases). There are 13 residues in the CDR3. Germline V lookup: CDR1 SQVTM, CDR2 ANQGSEA. With 3 bases removed from V and 8 bases from J, the gap between germline ends came to 14 bases. The CDR3 protein is CSVDRDDQDEQFF. The CDR3 bases are TGCAGCGTTGACAGGGATGATCAGGATGAGCAGTTCTTC.

V gene TRBV15 combines with J gene TRBJ2-7; a weak D match, TRBD2 (5 bases). The CDR3 sequence is 14 residues long. CDR1 and CDR2 (germline): LNHNV, YYDKDF (reference sequence). V was cut by 0 bases and J by 6 bases, with 12 bases left in between. CDR3 in DNA: TGTGCCACCAGCAGAGATGAGGGCCCCTTCGAGCAGTACTTC. Encoded protein: CATSRDEGPFEQYF.

This clonotype was seen just once. The J gene is TRBJ2-7, the V gene TRBV6-1; perhaps D is TRBD1 or TRBD2 (5 bases each). The germline gives CDR1 MNHNS, CDR2 SASEGT. The CDR3 has 14 amino acids. V lost 4 bases to trimming and J lost 2 bases, with 12 bases between them. CDR3 sequence: CASSGNVGAYEQYF. CDR3 nucleotide sequence: TGTGCCAGCAGTGGCAACGTGGGGGCCTACGAGCAGTACTTC.

The J gene is TRBJ2-1, the V gene TRBV29-1; tentatively, D is TRBD2 (6 bases). CDR1 and CDR2 (germline): SQVTM, ANQGSEA. The CDR3 extends over 14 amino acids. V dropped 5 bases and J dropped 8 bases, with 19 bases sitting between them. CDR3 sequence reads: CSVSRRERVDEQFF. The CDR3 DNA is TGCAGCGTTAGTAGGAGGGAAAGGGTGGATGAGCAGTTCTTC.

The V call is TRBV4-3, the J call TRBJ1-4; D is possibly TRBD1 (6 bases). There are 16 residues in the CDR3. The V gene's germline CDR1 is LGHNA and CDR2 YSLEER. V lost 2 bases and J lost 4, with 14 bases in between. The CDR3 DNA is TGCGCCAGCAGCCAAACATCCGGACAGCGTAATGAAAAACTGTTTTTT. This encodes CASSQTSGQRNEKLFF.

This clonotype was recorded only once. V and J are TRBV5-1 and TRBJ2-5; TRBD1 matches at 7 bases. Per germline, CDR1 SGHRS and CDR2 YFSETQ. J gave up 11 bases and V 4 bases, and 20 bases lay outside the gene matches. The CDR3 is made up of 16 amino acids. The CDR3, as DNA: TGCGCCAGCAGCCTGTCCAGGGGGATCCTTATAAATGAGCAGTACTTC. It encodes CASSLSRGILINEQYF.

This clonotype was seen a few times. The chain employs TRBV20-1 and TRBJ1-5; tentative D call: TRBD1 (5 bases). Trimming left V 6 bases short and J 7 bases short, with 13 bases between. The CDR3 totals 12 residues. Germline V gives CDR1 DFQATT, CDR2 SNEGSKA (reference sequence). CDR3 in DNA: TGCAGTGCCCATCCGGGGGGACAGCCCCAGCATTTT. It encodes CSAHPGGQPQHF.

The gene calls are TRBV7-2 and TRBJ2-7, with TRBD1 identical over 9 bases. This CDR3 contains 11 residues. Germline V lookup: CDR1 SGHTA, CDR2 FQGNSA. J was trimmed by 6 bases and V by 6 bases; bases with no gene match: 0. CDR3 residues: CASRGQGEQYF. DNA for the CDR3: TGTGCCAGCAGGGGACAGGGCGAGCAGTACTTC.

The gene calls are TRBV20-1 and TRBJ2-4; D perhaps matches TRBD2 (5 bases). CDR1 is DFQATT and CDR2 is SNEGSKA in the germline V gene (reference sequence). Deletions cut 6 bases from V and 13 bases from J, with 13 bases between. The CDR3 sequence is 10 residues long. The DNA for the CDR3 is TGCAGTGCCACCTACGGGGAGCAGTACTTC. It codes for CSATYGEQYF.